A selection of T cell receptor beta chains follows, all from one sample in a study of blood T cells in healthy people across ages. TCRdb analysed the 5' RACE reads with MiXCR anew, one entry per CDR3 protein. The sample yields around 800,000 distinct CDR3 sequences, approximately 24% seen once. These data were likewise used in another study, on T cells of mothers and their children.

The source material was blood. The receptor source for this set is a boy under 18 in good health. The CDR3 runs from the conserved cysteine through the conserved F or W. The D gene is left open where the match is weak. Rows may omit the clone size; those that give it use once, few, many or a size class.

V gene	J gene	D gene	clone size	CDR3 DNA	CDR3 protein
TRBV11-1	TRBJ2-1	NA	NA	TGTGCCAGCAGCTTATCCAACATTAAGAAGTTCTTC	CASSLSNIKKFF
TRBV12-3/TRBV12-4	TRBJ1-2	NA	NA	TGTGCCAGCAGTTTAGTCCCGAGAGCTAACTATGGCTACACCTTC	CASSLVPRANYGYTF
TRBV20-1	TRBJ2-5	TRBD2	few	TGCAGTGCTACCACTAGCGGGGGGTTACAAGAGACCCAGTACTTC	CSATTSGGLQETQYF
TRBV5-5	TRBJ1-3	NA	few	TGTGCCAGCAGCTTTAGTTCGGGGAACTCTGGAAACACCATATATTTT	CASSFSSGNSGNTIYF
TRBV25-1	TRBJ1-2	TRBD1	few	TGTGCCAGCAGCCGCCTGTGGACAGGGGATGGCTACACCTTC	CASSRLWTGDGYTF
TRBV18	TRBJ2-7	NA	NA	TGTGCCAGCTCACCGGTAGATGGCGAGCAGTACTTC	CASSPVDGEQYF
TRBV7-9	TRBJ2-5	NA	few	TGTGCCAGCAGGGGGATAGAGACCCAGTACTTC	CASRGIETQYF
TRBV12-5	TRBJ1-3	NA	few	TGTGCTAGTGGTTTGCTGGGTCTCTCTGGAAACACCATATATTTT	CASGLLGLSGNTIYF
TRBV6-1	TRBJ2-2	NA	few	TGTGCCAGCCGTGACGTGACGCTTATCGCCGGGGAGCTGTTTTTT	CASRDVTLIAGELFF
TRBV4-1	TRBJ1-6	TRBD1	few	TGCGCCAGCAGCCGATCGGACAGGGGACGTGATTCACCCCTCCACTTT	CASSRSDRGRDSPLHF
TRBV20-1	TRBJ2-7	NA	NA	TGCAGTGCTACCTTGGGTAGCGGCTACGAGCAGTACTTC	CSATLGSGYEQYF
TRBV5-1	TRBJ1-1	NA	few	TGCGCCAGCAGCTTGAGAAGGGGCGTGGACATGAACACTGAAGCTTTCTTT	CASSLRRGVDMNTEAFF
TRBV10-3	TRBJ1-1	TRBD1	NA	TGTGCCAGCAGTTACCTCTCAGGGGGCCTGAACACTGAAGCTTTCTTT	CASSYLSGGLNTEAFF
TRBV20-1	TRBJ2-5	NA	NA	TGCAGTGCTAGAGGACACGGAGAGACCCAGTACTTC	CSARGHGETQYF
TRBV6-5	TRBJ1-1	TRBD1	NA	TGTGCCAGCAGGCCCGGGACAGGCACTGAAGCTTTCTTT	CASRPGTGTEAFF
TRBV30	TRBJ2-2	NA	NA	TGTGCCTGGACACCGTCGGGCGGGGAGCTGTTTTTT	CAWTPSGGELFF
TRBV10-1	TRBJ2-7	NA	NA	TGCGCCAGCAGTGAGAGTGGCAGGGTAGCCGAGCAGTACTTC	CASSESGRVAEQYF
TRBV30	TRBJ2-2	TRBD1	few	TGTGCCTGGAAAGGGACAGGGTACACCGGGGAGCTGTTTTTT	CAWKGTGYTGELFF
TRBV9	TRBJ1-1	TRBD1	few	TGTGCCAGCAGCGTAGCTAGTGGATCACCGGGACAGGGTTGGGCTGAAGCTTTCTTT	CASSVASGSPGQGWAEAFF
TRBV14	TRBJ2-1	NA	NA	TGTGCCAGCAGCCACCTAACATACAATGAGCAGTTCTTC	CASSHLTYNEQFF